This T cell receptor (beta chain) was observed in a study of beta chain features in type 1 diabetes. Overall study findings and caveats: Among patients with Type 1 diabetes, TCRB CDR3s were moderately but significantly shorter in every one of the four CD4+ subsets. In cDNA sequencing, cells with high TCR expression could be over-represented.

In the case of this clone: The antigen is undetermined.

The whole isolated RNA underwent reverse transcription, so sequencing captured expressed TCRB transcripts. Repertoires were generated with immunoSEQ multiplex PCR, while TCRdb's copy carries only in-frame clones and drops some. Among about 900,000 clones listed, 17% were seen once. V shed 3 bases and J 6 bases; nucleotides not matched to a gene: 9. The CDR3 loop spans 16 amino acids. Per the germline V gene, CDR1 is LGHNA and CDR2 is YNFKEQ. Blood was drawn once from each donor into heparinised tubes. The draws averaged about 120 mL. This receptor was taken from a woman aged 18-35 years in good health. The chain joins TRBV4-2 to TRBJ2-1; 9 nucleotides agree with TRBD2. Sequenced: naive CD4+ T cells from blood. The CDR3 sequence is CASSHRSGRSANEQFF. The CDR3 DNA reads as TGTGCCAGCAGCCACCGGAGCGGGAGGTCTGCCAATGAGCAGTTCTTC.